Below are 3 T cell receptor beta chains sequenced from a single sample in a study of blood T cell repertoires in COVID-19. Sequencing used immunoSEQ multiplex PCR; TCRdb keeps in-frame clones, though not all of them. The sample shows roughly 280,000 clones, roughly 86% of them seen only once. Sequenced input: peripheral blood. These receptors all come from a man between 18 and 35 years old with active or convalescent COVID-19.

In its sample, this clone was seen once. This chain connects TRBV19 to TRBJ1-1; TRBD1 is a possible D gene (6 bases). The CDR3 runs 13 residues. Germline V gene sequence: CDR1 LNHDA, CDR2 SQIVND (reference sequence). Trimming shortened V by 6 bases and J by 6 bases, and 14 bases separated the two germline ends. CDR3 in amino acids: CASRHTGSAEAFF. CDR3 sequence (DNA): TGTGCCAGTAGACATACAGGGAGTGCTGAAGCTTTCTTT.

The V call is TRBV5-1, the J call TRBJ2-3; 9 nucleotides agree with TRBD2. This CDR3 is built from 17 residues. The V and J ends lost 0 bases and 3 bases, in that order; junction bases with no gene match: 8. Germline V gene lookup returns CDR1 SGHRS and CDR2 YFSETQ. Written as DNA, the CDR3 is TGCGCCAGCAGCTTGGTTGGGACTAGCAAATCTACAGATACGCAGTATTTT. Protein product: CASSLVGTSKSTDTQYF.

The J gene is TRBJ2-5, the V gene TRBV24-1, with 10 bases identical to TRBD1. The V segment lost 6 bases and the J segment 5 bases; nucleotides outside the gene matches: 11. The CDR3 consists of 16 residues. Germline lookup yields CDR1 KGHDR and CDR2 SFDVKD. The CDR3 loop reads CATSNTGQGDMETQYF. The CDR3 nucleotides are TGTGCCACCAGTAATACAGGACAGGGGGACATGGAGACCCAGTACTTC.